The clone carrying this TCR beta chain occurred a few times. Its antigen is not known. This record comes from a study of cytomegalovirus exposure and HLA in healthy donors. Across the whole study: HLA-typed donors contributed 65 million to 85 million unique TCRs, which were held in an early data release. Study-level findings and limits: Indistinguishability led to the exclusion of some V segments, TRBV6-2 and TRBV6-3 included.

This CDR3 has 13 amino acids. With V trimmed by 6 bases and J by 4 bases, 5 bases remained unmatched. CDR1 is MNHEY, CDR2 SMNVEV, per germline (reference sequence). With 60 Vbeta and 13 Jbeta primers, the PCR was carried out. Original methodology: As a later analysis found, there were 70 million to 100 million unique TCR beta chains, of which approximately 10 million were shared. Sequencing used immunoSEQ multiplex PCR; TCRdb keeps in-frame clones, though not all of them. The V and J calls and clone size come from that table; D and trimming were worked out from the DNA. The sample shows more than 150,000 clones, approximately 81% of them seen only once.

The receptor was isolated from a man aged 45-60 years in good health and CMV-seropositive. Material for sequencing was PBMCs. The genes are TRBV27 and TRBJ1-2; TRBD1 agrees at 7 bases. This chain's CDR3 is CASRPGQRYGYTF. Here the CDR3 DNA reads TGTGCCAGCAGGCCGGGACAGCGCTATGGCTACACCTTC.